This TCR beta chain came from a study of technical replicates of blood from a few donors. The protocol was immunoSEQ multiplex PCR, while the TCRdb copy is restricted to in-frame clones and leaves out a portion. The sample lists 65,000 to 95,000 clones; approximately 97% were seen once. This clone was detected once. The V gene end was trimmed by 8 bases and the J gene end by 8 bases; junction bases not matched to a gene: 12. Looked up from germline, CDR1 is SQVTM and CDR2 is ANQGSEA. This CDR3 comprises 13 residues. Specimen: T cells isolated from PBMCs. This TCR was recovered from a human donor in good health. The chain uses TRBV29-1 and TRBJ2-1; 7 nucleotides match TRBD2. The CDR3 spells CSCSTSRGDEQFF. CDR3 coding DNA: TGCAGCTGCTCGACTAGCCGGGGCGATGAGCAGTTCTTC.